This TCR beta chain was sequenced in a study of T-cell reconstitution after alpha-beta-depleted transplantation in children. Library preparation (for TCRbeta) was performed with unique molecular identifiers. TCRdb re-derived calls from the PCR reads in MiXCR, one entry per CDR3 protein. Of 200,000 to 300,000 distinct CDR3 sequences in the sample, more than 20% were seen once. Ten or more counts support this clonotype. Its antigen is unknown. Study-wide results and caveats: Reportedly, roughly two months post-transplant, alpha-beta T cells arose from several hundred expanded graft clones. Once a year had passed after transplant, T-cell counts and diversity came mostly from newly produced T cells.

V was cut by 1 base and J by 3 bases, with 10 bases left in between. This CDR3 spans 15 amino acids. Sequenced material: PBMCs, taken before TCRalphabeta/CD19-depleted stem cell transplant. The sequence was obtained from a girl aged 2 to 10 with Fanconi anemia, due to receive a stem cell transplant. This sequence joins TRBV12-3 or TRBV12-4 and TRBJ2-1, with D possibly being TRBD2 (6 bases). CDR3 protein: CASSLGLAIYNEQFF. CDR3 DNA sequence: TGTGCCAGCAGTTTAGGGCTAGCGATCTACAATGAGCAGTTCTTC.